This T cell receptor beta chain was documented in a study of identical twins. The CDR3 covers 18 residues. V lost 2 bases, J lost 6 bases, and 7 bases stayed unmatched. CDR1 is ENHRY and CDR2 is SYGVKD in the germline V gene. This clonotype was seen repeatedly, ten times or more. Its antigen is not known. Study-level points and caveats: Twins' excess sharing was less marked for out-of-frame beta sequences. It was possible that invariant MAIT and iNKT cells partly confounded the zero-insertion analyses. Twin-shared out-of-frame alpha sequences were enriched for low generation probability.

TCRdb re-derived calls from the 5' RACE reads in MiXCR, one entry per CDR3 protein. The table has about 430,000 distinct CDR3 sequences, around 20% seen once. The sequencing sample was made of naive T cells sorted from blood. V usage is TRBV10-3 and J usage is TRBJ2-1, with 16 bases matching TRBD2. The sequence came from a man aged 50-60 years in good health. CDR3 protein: CAISEAGLAGGPRNEQFF. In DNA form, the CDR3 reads TGTGCCATCAGTGAGGCGGGACTAGCGGGAGGGCCCCGCAATGAGCAGTTCTTC.